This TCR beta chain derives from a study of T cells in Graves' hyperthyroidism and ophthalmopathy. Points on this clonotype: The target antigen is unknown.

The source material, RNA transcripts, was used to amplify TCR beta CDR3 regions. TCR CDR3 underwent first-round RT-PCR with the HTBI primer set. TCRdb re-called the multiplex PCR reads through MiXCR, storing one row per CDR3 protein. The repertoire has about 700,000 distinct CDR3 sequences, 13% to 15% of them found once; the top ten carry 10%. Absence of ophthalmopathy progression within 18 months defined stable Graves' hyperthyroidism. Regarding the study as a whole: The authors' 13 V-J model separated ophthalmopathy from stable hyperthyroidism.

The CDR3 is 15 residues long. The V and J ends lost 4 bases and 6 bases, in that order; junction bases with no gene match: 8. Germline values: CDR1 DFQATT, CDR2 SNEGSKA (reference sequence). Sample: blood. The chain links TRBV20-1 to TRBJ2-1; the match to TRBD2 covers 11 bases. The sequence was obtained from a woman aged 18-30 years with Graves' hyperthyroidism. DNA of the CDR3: TGCAGTGCTAATCGGGGACTAGCGGCTCTCAATGAGCAGTTCTTC. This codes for CSANRGLAALNEQFF.